Following are 2 T cell receptor beta chains from one sample sequenced in a study of blood T cell repertoires in COVID-19. Libraries were prepared by immunoSEQ multiplex PCR; TCRdb keeps only in-frame clonotypes and omits some of them. Counted here are 300,000 to 350,000 clones, more than 75% occurring once; the ten biggest clones make up around 3.3%. Material: peripheral blood. These receptors all stem from a woman between 18 and 29 years old who had recovered from COVID-19.

The genes are TRBV6-2 or TRBV6-3 and TRBJ1-1, with D unclear. Trimming took 6 bases from V and 5 from J, leaving 13 bases between them. This CDR3 is 13 amino acids long. CDR1 and CDR2 (germline): MNHEY, SVGEGT. The CDR3 sequence: CASSQPPRTEAFF. In DNA, the CDR3 is TGTGCCAGCAGCCAGCCCCCTCGGACTGAAGCTTTCTTT.

The gene calls are TRBV10-1 and TRBJ2-7, with 10 bases matching TRBD2. J was trimmed by 7 bases and V by 0 bases; bases with no gene match: 15. This CDR3 comprises 18 residues. The germline CDR1 and CDR2 sequences are WNHNN and SYGVQD (reference sequence). CDR3 loop: CASSESTTSGRAEVEQYV. In DNA, the CDR3 is TGCGCCAGCAGTGAGTCTACGACAAGCGGGAGGGCCGAGGTTGAGCAGTACGTC.